The rows below give T cell receptor beta chains drawn from one sample of a study of blood T cell repertoires in COVID-19. Using immunoSEQ multiplex PCR, the repertoire was profiled, and TCRdb retains in-frame clones only, with some absent. The sample yields 60,000 to 80,000 clones, 70% to 90% seen once. The source material was peripheral blood. Source of these receptors: a human donor in a cohort sampled during active COVID-19. The CDR3 runs from the conserved cysteine through the conserved F or W. The D gene is left open where the match is weak. The listing skips clone size in some rows; elsewhere it reads once, few, many or a size class.

D gene	V gene	J gene	clone size	CDR3 DNA	CDR3 protein
TRBD1	TRBV19	TRBJ2-3	-	TGTGCCAGTAGTTCGGGGACAGGGAGCACAGATACGCAGTATTTT	CASSSGTGSTDTQYF
TRBD2	TRBV4-1	TRBJ2-1	-	TGCGCCAGCAGCCAAGATCTTATTGGGCTAGCGGGGGGGGCGGGCAATGAGCAGTTCTTC	CASSQDLIGLAGGAGNEQFF
TRBD1	TRBV5-1	TRBJ1-2	-	TGCGCCAGCAGACTAGGGACAGGGGGGCCCGGCTACACCTTC	CASRLGTGGPGYTF
-	TRBV11-2	TRBJ2-7	-	TGTGCCAGCAGCTTAGTTCCGGACAGCTACGAGCAGTACTTC	CASSLVPDSYEQYF
-	TRBV9	TRBJ1-2	-	TGTGCCAGCAGCGTACATCCCAACTCCTACACCTTC	CASSVHPNSYTF
-	TRBV5-1	TRBJ1-2	few	TGCGCCAGCAGCCCCCAGCAGGGCCTTCGGTATGGCTACACCTTC	CASSPQQGLRYGYTF
-	TRBV2	TRBJ2-7	-	TGTGCCAGCAGTGAAACAGTTCGTTCCTACGAGCAGTACTTC	CASSETVRSYEQYF
TRBD1	TRBV6-5	TRBJ2-7	-	TGTGCCAGCAGTAGAACAGGGGGAGCGACCTACGAGCAGTACTTC	CASSRTGGATYEQYF
-	TRBV5-1	TRBJ2-1	-	TGCGCCAGCAGCTCCGACCCGTTCATCGTACATTCAGGGTCGGTAGGCTACAATGAGCAGTTCTTC	CASSSDPFIVHSGSVGYNEQFF
TRBD1	TRBV19	TRBJ2-4	-	TGTGCCAGTTGGGACAGGGGGAACATTCAGTACTTC	CASWDRGNIQYF
-	TRBV12-3/TRBV12-4	TRBJ2-6	-	TGTGCCAGCAGTTCTCCTGGGGCCAACGTCCTGACTTTC	CASSSPGANVLTF
TRBD2	TRBV6-1	TRBJ2-3	-	TGTGCCAGCAGTGAAATCGGTGTAGCGGGAGGTCAAAGCACAGATACGCAGTATTTT	CASSEIGVAGGQSTDTQYF
TRBD1	TRBV18	TRBJ1-2	-	TGTGCCAGCTCACGAGGGACAGGGGGCGGTAATGGCTACACCTTC	CASSRGTGGGNGYTF
TRBD1	TRBV27	TRBJ2-4	-	TGTGCCAGCAGCCAGAACAGGGGGGTAGCCAAAAACATTCAGTACTTC	CASSQNRGVAKNIQYF
-	TRBV3-1/TRBV3-2	TRBJ1-1	-	TGTGCCAGCAGCCAAGATGCGGTCTCGCGAGCTTTCTTT	CASSQDAVSRAFF
-	TRBV28	TRBJ1-3	-	TGTGCCAGCAGCGACCTAACACGACTCTCTGGAAACACCATATATTTT	CASSDLTRLSGNTIYF
TRBD1	TRBV9	TRBJ1-3	-	TGTGCCAGCAGCGTAGAGGGGGCTACTGGAAACACCATATATTTT	CASSVEGATGNTIYF
TRBD2	TRBV27	TRBJ2-7	-	TGTGCCAGCAGTTCGACTAGCGGGAGGGTAGTCCACGAGCAGTACTTC	CASSSTSGRVVHEQYF
-	TRBV21-1	TRBJ2-7	-	TGTGCCAGCAGCAACGGCAGGGCCTACGAGCAGTACTTC	CASSNGRAYEQYF
-	TRBV5-1	TRBJ2-6	-	TGCGCCAGCAGCTTATACGCCCACCGGAGGCCTGGGGCCAACGTCCTGACTTTC	CASSLYAHRRPGANVLTF
-	TRBV6-5	TRBJ2-1	-	TGTGCCAGCAGGATTGGAGGGAGCTCCTACAATGAGCAGTTCTTC	CASRIGGSSYNEQFF
-	TRBV9	TRBJ2-7	-	TGTGCCAGCAGCGTAGCGGTTAGCTCCTACGAGCAGTACTTC	CASSVAVSSYEQYF
-	TRBV7-2	TRBJ1-5	once	TGTGCCAGCAGCAGACTTCAGGGCCCTGATCAGCCCCAGCATTTT	CASSRLQGPDQPQHF
-	TRBV11-3	TRBJ2-1	-	TGTGCCAGCAGCTTAACCCCCGGGACATATAATGAGCAGTTCTTC	CASSLTPGTYNEQFF
TRBD2	TRBV11-2	TRBJ2-3	-	TGTGCCAGCAGCTCTCGGACTAGTGAGAGCACAGATACGCAGTATTTT	CASSSRTSESTDTQYF
TRBD1	TRBV3-1/TRBV3-2	TRBJ2-7	few	TGTGCCAGCAGCCACGGGACAGGGAGCGAGCAGTACTTC	CASSHGTGSEQYF
-	TRBV18	TRBJ2-2	-	TGTGCCAGCTCACCCAAGGAAGGAGTGAACACCGGGGAGCTGTTTTTT	CASSPKEGVNTGELFF
-	TRBV11-2	TRBJ2-7	-	TGTGCCAGCAGCTTAGCTGCGGTTTACGAGCAGTACTTC	CASSLAAVYEQYF
-	TRBV2	TRBJ2-3	-	TGTGCCAGCAATAGTCTAGCCGGCACAGATACGCAGTATTTT	CASNSLAGTDTQYF
-	TRBV15	TRBJ1-2	-	TGTGCCACCAGCAGGGGTTTGGGCAACTATGGCTACACCTTC	CATSRGLGNYGYTF
-	TRBV7-8	TRBJ2-7	once	TGTGCCAGCAGAAGGGACTCCGACAACTACGAGCAGTACTTC	CASRRDSDNYEQYF
TRBD1	TRBV5-1	TRBJ1-4	-	TGCGCCAGCAGCCCCGGACAGGGGTACGAAAAACTGTTTTTT	CASSPGQGYEKLFF
TRBD1	TRBV29-1	TRBJ1-4	-	TGCAGCGTTGAAACCCTCCGGACAGGGAAGACTAATGAAAAACTGTTTTTT	CSVETLRTGKTNEKLFF
-	TRBV9	TRBJ1-2	-	TGTGCCAGCAGCGTAGTAAACCGAGGGGGTAACGGCTACACCTTC	CASSVVNRGGNGYTF
TRBD2	TRBV5-4	TRBJ2-1	once	TGTGCCAGCAGGGTTAGCGGGAGTGGAGAGCAGTTCTTC	CASRVSGSGEQFF
-	TRBV25-1	TRBJ1-3	-	TGTGCCAGCAGTGGGGGCCTTATCAGCTCTGGAAACACCATATATTTT	CASSGGLISSGNTIYF
TRBD1	TRBV19	TRBJ2-1	-	TGTGCCAGTAGTACAAGGACAGGGACCAATGAGCAGTTCTTC	CASSTRTGTNEQFF
-	TRBV24-1	TRBJ2-7	-	TGTGCCACCTCGGCGGGCTCCTACGAGCAGTACTTC	CATSAGSYEQYF
TRBD1	TRBV5-5	TRBJ2-7	-	TGTGCCAGCAGCTTAGGACAGGGACCCTACGAGCAGTACTTC	CASSLGQGPYEQYF